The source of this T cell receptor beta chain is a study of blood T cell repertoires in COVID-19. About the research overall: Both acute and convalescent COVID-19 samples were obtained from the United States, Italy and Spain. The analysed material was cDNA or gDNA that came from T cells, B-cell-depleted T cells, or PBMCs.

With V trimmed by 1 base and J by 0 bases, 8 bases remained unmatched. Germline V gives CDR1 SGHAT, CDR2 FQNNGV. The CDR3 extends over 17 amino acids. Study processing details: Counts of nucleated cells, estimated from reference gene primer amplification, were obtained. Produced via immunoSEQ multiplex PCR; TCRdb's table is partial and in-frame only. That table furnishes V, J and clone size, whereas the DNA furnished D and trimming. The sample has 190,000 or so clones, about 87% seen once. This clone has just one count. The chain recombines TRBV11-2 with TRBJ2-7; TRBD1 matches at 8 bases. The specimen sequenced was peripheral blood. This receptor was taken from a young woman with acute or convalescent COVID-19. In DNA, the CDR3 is TGTGCCAGCAGCTTAGGACGCAGGGGGCGAAGCTCCTACGAGCAGTACTTC. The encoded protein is CASSLGRRGRSSYEQYF. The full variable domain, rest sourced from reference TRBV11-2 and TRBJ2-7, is EAGVAQSPRYKIIEKRQSVAFWCNPISGHATLYWYQQILGQGPKLLIQFQNNGVVDDSQLPKDRFSAERLKGVDSTLKIQPAKLEDSAVYLCASSLGRRGRSSYEQYFGPGTRLTVT.